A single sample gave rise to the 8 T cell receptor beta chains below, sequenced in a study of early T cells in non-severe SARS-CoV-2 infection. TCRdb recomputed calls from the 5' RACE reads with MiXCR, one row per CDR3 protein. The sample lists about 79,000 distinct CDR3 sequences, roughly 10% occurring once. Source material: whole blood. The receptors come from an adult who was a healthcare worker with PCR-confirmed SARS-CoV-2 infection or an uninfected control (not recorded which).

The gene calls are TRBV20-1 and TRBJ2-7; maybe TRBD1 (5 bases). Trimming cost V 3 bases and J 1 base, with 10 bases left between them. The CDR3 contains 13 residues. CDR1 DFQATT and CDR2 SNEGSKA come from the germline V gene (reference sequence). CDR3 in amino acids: CSASLPGSYEQYF. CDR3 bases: TGCAGTGCTAGTCTCCCAGGGTCCTACGAGCAGTACTTC.

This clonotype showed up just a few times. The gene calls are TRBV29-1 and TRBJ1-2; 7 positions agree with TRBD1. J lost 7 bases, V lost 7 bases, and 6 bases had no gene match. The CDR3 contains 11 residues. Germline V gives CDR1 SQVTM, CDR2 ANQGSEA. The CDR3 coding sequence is TGCAGCGCAAAACAGGGGAGTGGCTACACCTTC. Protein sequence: CSAKQGSGYTF.

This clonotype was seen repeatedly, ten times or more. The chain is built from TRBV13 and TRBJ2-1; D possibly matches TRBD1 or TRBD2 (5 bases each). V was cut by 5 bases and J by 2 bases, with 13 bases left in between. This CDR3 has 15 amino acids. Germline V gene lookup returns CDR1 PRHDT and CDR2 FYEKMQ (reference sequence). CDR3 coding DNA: TGTGCCAGCAGCCCAATGGGACCCACCTACAATGAGCAGTTCTTC. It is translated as CASSPMGPTYNEQFF.

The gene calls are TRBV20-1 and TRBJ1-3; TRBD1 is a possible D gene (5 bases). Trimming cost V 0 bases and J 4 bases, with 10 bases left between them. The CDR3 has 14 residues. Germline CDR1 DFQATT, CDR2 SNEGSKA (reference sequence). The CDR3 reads CSAREGTRGNTIYF. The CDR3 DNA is TGCAGTGCTAGAGAAGGGACCAGAGGAAACACCATATATTTT.

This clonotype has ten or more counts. CDR3 in amino acids: CSARVYGSRGWGSSTDTQYF. CDR3 coding DNA: TGCAGTGCTAGAGTTTACGGTAGCCGGGGCTGGGGGAGCAGCACAGATACGCAGTATTTT. This sequence joins TRBV20-1 and TRBJ2-3; D possibly uses TRBD1 or TRBD2 (5 bases each). Germline V CDR1 and CDR2: DFQATT, SNEGSKA (reference sequence). The CDR3 totals 20 residues. Trimming removed 1 base from V and 0 bases from J, with 26 bases in between.

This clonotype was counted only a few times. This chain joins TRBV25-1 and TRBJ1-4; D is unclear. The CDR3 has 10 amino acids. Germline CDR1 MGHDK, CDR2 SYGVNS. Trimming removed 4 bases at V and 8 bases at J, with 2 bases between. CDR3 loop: CASSGEKLFF. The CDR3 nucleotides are TGTGCCAGCAGTGGGGAAAAACTGTTTTTT.

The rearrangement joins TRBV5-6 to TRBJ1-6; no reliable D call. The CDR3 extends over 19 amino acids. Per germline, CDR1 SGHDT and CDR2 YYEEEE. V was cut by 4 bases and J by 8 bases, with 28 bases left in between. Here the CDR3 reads CASSPWARRLPRLDSPLHF. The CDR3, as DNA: TGTGCCAGCAGCCCTTGGGCACGACGGCTGCCGCGGTTGGATTCACCCCTCCACTTT.

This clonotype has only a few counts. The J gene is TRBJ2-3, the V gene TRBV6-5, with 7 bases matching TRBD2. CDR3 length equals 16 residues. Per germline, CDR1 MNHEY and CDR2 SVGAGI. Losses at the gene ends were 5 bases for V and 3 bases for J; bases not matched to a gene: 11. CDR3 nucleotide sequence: TGTGCCAGCAGTACCTCCCTTTGGGGGGGAACAGATACGCAGTATTTT. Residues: CASSTSLWGGTDTQYF.